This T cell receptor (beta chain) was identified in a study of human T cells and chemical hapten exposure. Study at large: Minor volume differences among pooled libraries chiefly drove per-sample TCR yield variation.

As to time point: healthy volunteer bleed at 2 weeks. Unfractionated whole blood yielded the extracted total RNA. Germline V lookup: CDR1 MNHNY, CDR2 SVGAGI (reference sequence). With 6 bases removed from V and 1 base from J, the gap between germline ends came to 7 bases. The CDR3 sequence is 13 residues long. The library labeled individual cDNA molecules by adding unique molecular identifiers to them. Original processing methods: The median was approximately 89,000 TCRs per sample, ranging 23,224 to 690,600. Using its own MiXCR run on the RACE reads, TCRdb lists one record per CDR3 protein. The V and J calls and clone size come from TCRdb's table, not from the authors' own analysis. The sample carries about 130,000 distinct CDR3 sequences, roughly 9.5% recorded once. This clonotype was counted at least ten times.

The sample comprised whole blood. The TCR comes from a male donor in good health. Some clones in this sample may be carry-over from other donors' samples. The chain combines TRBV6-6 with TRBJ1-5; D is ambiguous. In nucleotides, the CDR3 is TGTGCCAGCAGGGTAAACAGCAATCAGCCCCAGCATTTT. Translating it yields CASRVNSNQPQHF.